This T cell receptor (beta chain) was identified during a study of immune cell composition in non-small cell lung cancer. With regard to this clone: Its cognate antigen is unknown.

Only in-frame clones appear in the TCRdb table, and some are missing; sequencing was by immunoSEQ multiplex PCR. Among some 2,400 clones listed, roughly 77% were seen once. Normal lung was sampled as far from the tumour as possible, at least 3 cm. The germline V gene encodes CDR1 SQVTM and CDR2 ANQGSEA. V lost 4 bases, J lost 5 bases, and 15 bases lay in between. There are 14 residues in the CDR3. Regarding the study as a whole: Clones >0.5% enriched in tumour were rarer in adenocarcinoma (about 35%) than squamous (roughly 80%).

Material for sequencing was non-adjacent lung tissue. The V call is TRBV29-1, the J call TRBJ2-1, with D possibly TRBD2 on 5 matching bases. The origin of this receptor is a human donor with non-small cell lung cancer. CDR3 nucleotide sequence: TGCAGCGTTGCGAAGGACTTTGCTGACAATGAGCAGTTCTTC. Amino acids: CSVAKDFADNEQFF.